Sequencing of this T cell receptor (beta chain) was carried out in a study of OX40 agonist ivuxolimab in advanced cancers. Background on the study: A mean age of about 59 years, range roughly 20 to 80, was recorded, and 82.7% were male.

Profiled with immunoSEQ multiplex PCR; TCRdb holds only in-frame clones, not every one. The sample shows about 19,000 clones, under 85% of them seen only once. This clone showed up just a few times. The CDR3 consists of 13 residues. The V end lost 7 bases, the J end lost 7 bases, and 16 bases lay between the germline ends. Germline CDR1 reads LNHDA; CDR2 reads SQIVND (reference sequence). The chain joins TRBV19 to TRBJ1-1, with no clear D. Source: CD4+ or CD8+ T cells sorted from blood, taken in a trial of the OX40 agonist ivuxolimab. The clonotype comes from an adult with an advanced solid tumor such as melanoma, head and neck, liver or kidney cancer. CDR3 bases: TGTGCCAGTATGAGGGAAGGGAGGGTTGAAGCTTTCTTT. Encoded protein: CASMREGRVEAFF.